This TCR beta chain stems from a study of blood T cell repertoires in COVID-19. Study at large: Spain, Italy and the United States supplied samples that represented acute and convalescent COVID-19.

V was shortened by 6 bases and J by 8 bases, with 16 bases between the two germline ends. CDR1 is ENHRY, CDR2 SYGVKD, per germline. CDR3 length equals 13 residues. Sequencing used immunoSEQ multiplex PCR; TCRdb keeps in-frame clones, though not all of them. The sample consists of about 220,000 clones, over 75% of them appearing once. The rearrangement uses TRBV10-3 and TRBJ1-1; tentative D call: TRBD1 (6 bases). The sequenced material came from PBMCs or T cells enriched from blood (not recorded which). This sequence was found in an older woman who had recovered from COVID-19. CDR3 coding DNA: TGTGCCATCAGGGACAGTCGAGGTCCCGAAGCTTTCTTT. This codes for CAIRDSRGPEAFF.